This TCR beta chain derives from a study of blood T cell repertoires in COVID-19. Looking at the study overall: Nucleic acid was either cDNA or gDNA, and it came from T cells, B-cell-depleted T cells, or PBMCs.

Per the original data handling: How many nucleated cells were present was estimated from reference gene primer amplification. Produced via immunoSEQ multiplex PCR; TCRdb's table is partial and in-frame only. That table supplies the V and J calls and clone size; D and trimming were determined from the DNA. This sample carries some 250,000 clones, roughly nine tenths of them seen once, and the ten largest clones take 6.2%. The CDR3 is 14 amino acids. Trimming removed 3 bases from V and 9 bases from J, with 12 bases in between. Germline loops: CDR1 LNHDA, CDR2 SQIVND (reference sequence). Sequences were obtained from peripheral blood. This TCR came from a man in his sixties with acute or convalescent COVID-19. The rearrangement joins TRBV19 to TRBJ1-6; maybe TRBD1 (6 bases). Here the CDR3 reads CASSMADRISPLHF. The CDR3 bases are TGTGCCAGTAGTATGGCGGACAGAATTTCACCCCTCCACTTT.